This note documents a single T cell receptor beta chain sequence. Its antigen specificity is not known. One base away there is no much larger clone; base qualities are not given. Participants in the prospective study were aged roughly 18 to 95 years, lived in about two dozen United States geographic areas, and enrolled through a virtual design. In the prospective study, participants were assigned to cohorts based on the clinical history participants reported in a screening survey and a study questionnaire. For ImmuneRACE Cohort 3, a participant was defined as recovered based on two consecutive negative NP/OP PCR tests, clearance by a healthcare professional, or resolution of symptoms. In the prospective study, whole blood, serum and a nasopharyngeal or oropharyngeal swab were collected from each participant by mobile phlebotomists. Prospective study participants could optionally give additional blood draws and questionnaires over a roughly 2-month period. Before DNA extraction, prospective study blood samples were shipped either frozen or at room temperature.

From the germline V gene, CDR1 is SGDLS and CDR2 is YYNGEE. CDR3 length: 15 amino acids, cysteine to phenylalanine. The CDR3 DNA has 45 bases and is translated from base 1. The germline V and J ends show losses of 4 bases and 1 base respectively, and no gene match explains 5 bases of the junction. This specimen comes from a study of blood T cell repertoires in COVID-19 (dated by TCRdb to about 2020). Notes on the research overall: Samples from collaborators originated in the United States, Italy and Spain and spanned both the acute and convalescent phases of COVID-19. The material from the prospective study consisted of cDNA or gDNA derived from T cells, B-cell-depleted T cells, or PBMCs. Subjects who had been exposed to COVID-19, were actively infected with it, or had recovered from it provided the deeply sampled blood TCRbeta repertoires that made up the dataset. The repertoires were made available in a free public database intended to serve as a resource for research on the immune response to SARS-CoV-2. Samples were obtained from the ongoing ImmuneRACE study (first 160 participants) and from about 1,300 subjects provided by 6 global collaborators. The sample metadata nearly always contained a de-identified subject ID, COVID-19 status, age in years and sex. Where available, HLA class I and class II types were taken from metadata supplied by the sample provider and were not determined by assay-based typing.

TCRbeta CDR3 regions were amplified from genomic DNA by means of the immunoSEQ Assay, a bias-controlled multiplex PCR. The paper's processing steps were these. Within the assay, amplification of reference gene primers was used to estimate how many nucleated cells each sample contained. To quantify the absolute abundance of each unique TCRbeta CDR3 rearrangement, sequence reads were collapsed and filtered. For each sample, productive Simpson clonality was calculated as the square root of Simpson's diversity index across productive rearrangements. Drawn from immuneACCESS, this table holds only the in-frame rearrangements with V and J called that TCRdb kept. Clones are partly lost; checked studies trace under half to an unresolved V gene and leave the rest unexplained. The D gene and trimming were derived from the DNA, and the V and J assignments and clone size from that table. The table for this sample lists about 180,000 clones; around 73% of them were counted only once. Clones ranked in the top ten supply around 15% of the sample.

Study-level results and caveats: The quantity of clinical and demographic metadata differed by source and by participant and was supplied without curation.

The sequence links TRBV9 to TRBJ2-5; a stretch of 9 junction bases matches TRBD2. The sequence was obtained from a woman between 50 and 59 years old who had recovered from COVID-19. The sequenced sample was PBMCs or T cells enriched from blood (not recorded which). This receptor carries the CDR3 CASSRLAGPQETQYF. The DNA sequence is given as TGTGCCAGCAGCCGCCTAGCGGGACCCCAAGAGACCCAGTACTTC.